This TCR beta chain was captured in a study of beta chain features in type 1 diabetes. Across the study: Cell yields, gender and age were similar in healthy donors and patients.

Isolated RNA was reverse transcribed in full, so expressed TCRB transcripts were sequenced. Some clones are missing from TCRdb's copy, which holds only in-frame ones; the method was immunoSEQ multiplex PCR. The sample consists of hundreds of thousands of clones, 15% of them appearing once. This clone was seen only a few times. Its antigen is currently unknown. CD45RO/CCR7/CD25/CD127/CD95/CD27 separated CD4+ naive, central memory, regulatory and stem cell-like memory cells by sorting. V gave up 0 bases and J gave up 1 base, with 17 bases separating them. There are 17 residues in the CDR3. The germline V gene encodes CDR1 SGHRS and CDR2 YFSETQ. Study-level points and caveats: TCRB CDR3s were moderately but significantly shorter in Type 1 diabetes patients in all four CD4+ subsets.

Specimen: naive CD4+ T cells from blood. The V gene is TRBV5-1, the J gene TRBJ2-7, with D perhaps matching TRBD1 (6 bases). This receptor was obtained from a man aged 18 to 29 in good health. This CDR3 reads CASSLVLWGPGSYEQYF. The CDR3 region has the DNA TGCGCCAGCAGCTTGGTGCTTTGGGGGCCAGGTTCCTACGAGCAGTACTTC.